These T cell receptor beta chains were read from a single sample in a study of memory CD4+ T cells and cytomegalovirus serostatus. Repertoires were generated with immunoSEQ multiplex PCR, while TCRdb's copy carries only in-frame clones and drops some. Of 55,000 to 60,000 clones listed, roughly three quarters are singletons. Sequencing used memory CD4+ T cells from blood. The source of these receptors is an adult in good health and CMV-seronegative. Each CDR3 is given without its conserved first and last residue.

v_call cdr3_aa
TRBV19 ASNPGGNQPQH
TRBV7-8 ASSPGSGLSYNEQF
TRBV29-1 SVEESSSPEAF
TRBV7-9 ASSLSSGMTDTQY
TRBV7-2 ASSREGLAGRGTGELF
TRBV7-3 ASSLTGRQVYNEQF
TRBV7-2 ASSLSSGVTDTQY
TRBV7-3 ASSPTGGRTYNEQF
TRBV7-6 ASSSTGRQETQY
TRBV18 ASSGQGADTQY
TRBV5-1 ASSLTAVSGNTIY
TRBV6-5 ASSDSGGVSEQY
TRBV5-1 ASSSGQTSGNTIY
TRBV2 ASSEGLLGGYGYT
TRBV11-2 ASSSRLAKNIQY
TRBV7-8 ASSLGGVRAREPQH
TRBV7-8 ASSFNPLGSREGNTGELF
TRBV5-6 ASAGAASSYNEQF
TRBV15 ATSRVRSRGLNTEAF
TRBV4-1 ASSQVKPGTNVDTGELF
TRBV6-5 ASTQNGLAGQAF
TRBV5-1 ASSLGGQSSYEQY
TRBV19 ASSNIAGAYNEQF
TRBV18 ASSPRGGTGANVLT
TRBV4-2 ASSQDVGLEGYNEKLF
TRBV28 ASSSISRTGAGNTIY
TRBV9 ASSAQGAWTEAF
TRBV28 ASSLLKDEQF
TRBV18 ASSQTFDRGREQY
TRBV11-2 ASSELVTGFSSGAF
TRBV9 ASSPAPSGDTQY
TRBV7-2 ASSLTGLQF
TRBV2 ASSEAGNTIY
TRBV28 ASSPQRPGLPYNEQF
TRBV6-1 ASSDHLGSTEQF
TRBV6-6 ASLVQETQY
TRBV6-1 ASRKDRGREKLF
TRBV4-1 ASSRRRLGQNSYEQY
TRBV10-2 ASSINPDKNTGELF
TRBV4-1 ASSQSPGTYEQY
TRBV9 ASSVEWSVQGDGYT
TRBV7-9 ASSRGGWTDTQY
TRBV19 ASSMLREYSYEQY
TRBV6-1 ASSEAEQVAYEQY
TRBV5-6 ASSTWLTNTGELF
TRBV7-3 ASSRDSGDYEQY
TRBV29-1 SVEVGSGPNTEAF
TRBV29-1 SVGFQGASTDTQY
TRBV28 ASSLAGGGYT
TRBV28 ASSSTSGRAVIFAGN
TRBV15 ATSNFQETQY
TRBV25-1 ASSEITGGRGTQY
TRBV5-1 ASSGFGGGVKETQY
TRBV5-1 ASSAQGKNIQY
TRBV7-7 ASSLGPTRPQH